This entry concerns a single T cell receptor beta chain. What it recognizes is unknown. This sample was included in a study of cytomegalovirus exposure and HLA in healthy donors. Background on the study: Researchers found that about 84% of 300 to 450 genotyped donors fell within the Caucasian-associated ancestry cluster. Study-wide results and caveats: Exclusion applied to some V segments, including TRBV6-2 and TRBV6-3, as they were indistinguishable.

Germline CDR1 SQVTM, CDR2 ANQGSEA. The junction had 12 bases not matched to a gene; V was cut back by 4 bases and J by 5 bases. The CDR3 sequence is 15 residues long. The PCR made use of 60 Vbeta and 13 Jbeta primers. Here immunoSEQ multiplex PCR was the method, and the copy in TCRdb shows in-frame clones only, minus some. The sample consists of some 120,000 clones, approximately 78% of them appearing once. The gene calls are TRBV29-1 and TRBJ2-5; 8 nucleotides agree with TRBD2. The sample was PBMCs. The TCR originated in a woman in her thirties or forties in good health and CMV-seropositive. The CDR3 DNA is TGCAGCGTTGCCCGGGGGGGAACCTCAGACGAGACCCAGTACTTC. Protein product: CSVARGGTSDETQYF.